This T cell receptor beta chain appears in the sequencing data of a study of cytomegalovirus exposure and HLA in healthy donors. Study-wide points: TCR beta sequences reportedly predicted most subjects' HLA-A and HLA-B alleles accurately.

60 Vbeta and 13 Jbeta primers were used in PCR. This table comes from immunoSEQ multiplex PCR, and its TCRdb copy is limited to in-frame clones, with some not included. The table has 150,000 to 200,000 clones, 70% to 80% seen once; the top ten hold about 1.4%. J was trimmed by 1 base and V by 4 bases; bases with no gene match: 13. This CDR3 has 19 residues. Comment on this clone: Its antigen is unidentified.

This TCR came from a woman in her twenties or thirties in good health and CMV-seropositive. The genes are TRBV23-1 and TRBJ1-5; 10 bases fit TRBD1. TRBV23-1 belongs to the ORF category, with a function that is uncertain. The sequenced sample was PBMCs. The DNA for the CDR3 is TGCGCCAGCAGTCGAACGGGGACAGGGGTGGAGGAGAGCAATCAGCCCCAGCATTTT. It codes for CASSRTGTGVEESNQPQHF.